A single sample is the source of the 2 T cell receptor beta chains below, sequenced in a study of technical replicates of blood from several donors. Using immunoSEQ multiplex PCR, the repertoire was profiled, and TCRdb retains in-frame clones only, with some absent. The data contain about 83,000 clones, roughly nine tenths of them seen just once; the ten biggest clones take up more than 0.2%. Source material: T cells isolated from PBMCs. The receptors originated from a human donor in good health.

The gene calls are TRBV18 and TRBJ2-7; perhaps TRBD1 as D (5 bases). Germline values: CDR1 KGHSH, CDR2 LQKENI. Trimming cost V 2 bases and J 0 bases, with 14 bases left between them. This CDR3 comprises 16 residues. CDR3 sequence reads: CASSPASGRFSYEQYF. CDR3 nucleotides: TGTGCCAGCTCACCAGCGTCAGGGCGATTCTCCTACGAGCAGTACTTC.

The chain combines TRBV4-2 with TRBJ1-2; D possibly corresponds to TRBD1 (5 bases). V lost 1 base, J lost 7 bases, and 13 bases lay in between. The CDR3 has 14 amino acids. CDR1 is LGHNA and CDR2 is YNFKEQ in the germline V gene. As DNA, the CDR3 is TGTGCCAGCAGCCAAGTCTCAGGGAACATTGGCTACACCTTC. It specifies CASSQVSGNIGYTF.